This T cell receptor (beta chain) stems from a study of blood T cell repertoires in COVID-19 (dated by TCRdb to between 2020 and 2021). General notes on the study: Samples from collaborators originated in the United States, Italy and Spain and spanned both the acute and convalescent phases of COVID-19. Deeply sampled blood TCRbeta repertoires from subjects exposed to, actively infected with, or recovered from COVID-19 were included in the dataset. Where HLA class I and class II types were available, the types were taken from metadata supplied by the sample provider, not from assay-based typing. A de-identified subject ID, COVID-19 status, age in years and sex were almost always included in the sample metadata. Samples were obtained from the ongoing ImmuneRACE study (first 160 participants) and from some 1,300 subjects provided by 6 global collaborators. The prospective study material was composed of cDNA or gDNA derived from T cells, B-cell-depleted T cells, or PBMCs. The repertoires were released in a freely available public database intended as a resource for research on the immune response to SARS-CoV-2.

Here is what the overall study found, with its caveats: The quantity of clinical and demographic metadata differed by source and by participant and was supplied without curation.

For this chain, trimming is 4 bases at the V end and 0 bases at the J end, and the number of junction bases without a gene match is 4. CDR1 SGHTA and CDR2 FQGNSA are derived from the germline V gene. Inclusive of the bounding cysteine and phenylalanine, the CDR3 is 16 residues long. Only CDR3 DNA is held: 48 bases, read in frame from base 1. Regarding this clone: The target of this receptor is not known. No much larger clone is present one base from it, and per-base qualities are unavailable.

The immunoSEQ Assay, a bias-controlled multiplex PCR, was used to amplify TCRbeta CDR3 regions from genomic DNA. On the study's bioinformatics: The number of nucleated cells in each sample was estimated by amplification of reference gene primers within the assay. Sequence reads were collapsed and filtered to measure the absolute abundance of every unique TCRbeta CDR3 rearrangement. For each sample, productive Simpson clonality was calculated as the square root of Simpson's diversity index across productive rearrangements. As stored in TCRdb, this immuneACCESS dataset retains in-frame rearrangements with V and J assigned. A fraction of the clones does not appear; measured against another copy, unresolved V genes explain less than half of the discrepancy, and the remainder lacks a known reason. V, J and clone size are taken as reported in that table, and D and trimming were inferred from the DNA itself. In all, the sample holds around 150,000 clones, and roughly 80% of those were seen once. Around 2.2% of the sample belongs to the ten largest clones.

Whole blood was collected in K2EDTA tubes by collaborating institutions according to the institutions' own protocols. For TCRbeta analysis, collaborators shipped samples as frozen whole blood, isolated PBMCs, or DNA extracted from either of those sample types. Sequenced sample: peripheral blood. The receptor's source is a man between 65 and 79 years old with acute or convalescent COVID-19. The sequence is built from TRBV7-2 and TRBJ2-1, and 9 junctional nucleotides match TRBD1. The CDR3 region: CASSSQGQGSYNEQFF. The DNA reads as follows: TGTGCCAGCAGCTCTCAGGGACAGGGCTCCTACAATGAGCAGTTCTTC.